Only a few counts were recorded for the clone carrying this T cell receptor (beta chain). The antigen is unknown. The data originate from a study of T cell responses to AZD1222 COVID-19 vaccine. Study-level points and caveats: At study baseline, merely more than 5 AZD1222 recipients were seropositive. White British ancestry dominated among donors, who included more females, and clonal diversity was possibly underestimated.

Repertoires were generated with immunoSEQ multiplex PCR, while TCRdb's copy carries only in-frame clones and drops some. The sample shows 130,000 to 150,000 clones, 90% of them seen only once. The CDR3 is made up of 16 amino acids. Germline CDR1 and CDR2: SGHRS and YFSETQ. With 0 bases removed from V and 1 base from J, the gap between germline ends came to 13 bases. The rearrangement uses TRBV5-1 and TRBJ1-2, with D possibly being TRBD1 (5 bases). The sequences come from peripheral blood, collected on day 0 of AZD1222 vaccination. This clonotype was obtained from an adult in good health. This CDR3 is CASSLAGAPDNYGYTF. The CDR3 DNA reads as TGCGCCAGCAGCTTGGCCGGGGCACCTGATAACTATGGCTACACCTTC.